This T cell receptor beta chain was identified during a study of OX40 agonist ivuxolimab in advanced cancers. Findings and caveats of the study: Antigen targets of the expanded peripheral T cells went undetermined.

Assay used: immunoSEQ multiplex PCR; TCRdb lists only in-frame clones, some missing. Here the sample spans about 79,000 clones, 80% to 90% being singletons. Turning to this clone: Its cognate antigen is unknown.

The TCR originated in an adult with an advanced solid tumor such as melanoma, head and neck, liver or kidney cancer. The sequenced sample was CD4+ or CD8+ T cells sorted from blood, obtained in a trial of the OX40 agonist ivuxolimab.

DNA for the CDR3: TGTGCCAGCAGCCAAACGGCTAGCGGATTCAGGGAGACCCAGTACTTC. It yields the protein CASSQTASGFRETQYF. The chain is built from TRBV14 and TRBJ2-5, with TRBD2 matching over 7 bases. V dropped 2 bases and J dropped 5; count of bases not matched to a gene: 11. Germline CDR1 and CDR2: SGHDN and FVKESK. This CDR3 has 16 residues.